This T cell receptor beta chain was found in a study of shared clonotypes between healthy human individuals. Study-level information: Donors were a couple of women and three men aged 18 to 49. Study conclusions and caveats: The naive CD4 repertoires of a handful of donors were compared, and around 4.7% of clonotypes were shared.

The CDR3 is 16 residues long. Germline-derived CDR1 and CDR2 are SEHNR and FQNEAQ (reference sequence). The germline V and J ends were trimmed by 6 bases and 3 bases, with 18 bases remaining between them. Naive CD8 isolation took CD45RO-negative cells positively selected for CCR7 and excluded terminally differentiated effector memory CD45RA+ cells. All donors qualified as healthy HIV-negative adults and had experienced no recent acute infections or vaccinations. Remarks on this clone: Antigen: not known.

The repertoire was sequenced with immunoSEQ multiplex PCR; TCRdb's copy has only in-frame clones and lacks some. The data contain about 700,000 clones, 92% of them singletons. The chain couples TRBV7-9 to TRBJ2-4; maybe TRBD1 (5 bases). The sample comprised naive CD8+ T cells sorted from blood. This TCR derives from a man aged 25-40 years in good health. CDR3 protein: CASSIPGAQGKNIQYF. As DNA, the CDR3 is TGTGCCAGCAGTATACCTGGGGCCCAAGGCAAAAACATTCAGTACTTC.